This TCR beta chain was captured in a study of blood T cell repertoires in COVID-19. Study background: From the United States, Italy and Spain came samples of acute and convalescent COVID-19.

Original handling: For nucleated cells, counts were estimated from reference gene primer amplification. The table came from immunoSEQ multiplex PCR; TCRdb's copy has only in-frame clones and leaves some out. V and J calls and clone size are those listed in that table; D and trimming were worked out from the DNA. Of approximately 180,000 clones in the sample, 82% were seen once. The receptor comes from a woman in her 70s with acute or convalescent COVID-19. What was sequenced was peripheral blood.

The CDR3 sequence is CASSPWQVTDTQYF. The CDR3 DNA reads TGTGCCAGCAGCCCATGGCAGGTCACAGATACGCAGTATTTT. This chain connects TRBV25-1 to TRBJ2-3, with unresolved D. Trimming took off 6 bases at V and 2 bases at J, with 12 bases between the two ends. The CDR3 extends over 14 amino acids. CDR1 is MGHDK and CDR2 is SYGVNS in the germline V gene.